Shown below are 12 T cell receptor beta chains from a single sample sequenced in a study of OX40 agonist ivuxolimab in advanced cancers. Here immunoSEQ multiplex PCR was the method, and the copy in TCRdb shows in-frame clones only, minus some. The table records nearly 50,000 clones, around nine tenths of them present only once. The material sequenced was CD4+ or CD8+ T cells sorted from blood, taken in a trial of the OX40 agonist ivuxolimab. These receptors originate from an adult with an advanced solid tumor such as melanoma, head and neck, liver or kidney cancer.

This clone was seen once. The chain carries TRBV5-5 and TRBJ1-1; D unresolved. The germline V gene has CDR1 SGHKS and CDR2 YYEKEE (reference sequence). CDR3 length equals 15 residues. The germline V and J ends were trimmed by 0 bases and 3 bases, with 12 bases remaining between them. CDR3 region: CASSLGLAGYTEAFF. CDR3 DNA: TGTGCCAGCAGCTTGGGACTTGCTGGGTACACTGAAGCTTTCTTT.

For this clone: A read error may produce the germline difference seen at one junction end. The same CDR3 arises from other DNA sequences in this sample as well. The chain joins TRBV7-7 to TRBJ2-5; possibly TRBD1 or TRBD2 for D (5 bases each). This CDR3 has 14 residues. The V gene's germline CDR1 is SSHAT and CDR2 FNYEAQ (reference sequence). The CDR3, as DNA: TGTGCTAGCAGCTTAGATCGGGACGGGGAGACCCAGTACTTC. It is translated as CASSLDRDGETQYF.

The chain joins TRBV29-1 to TRBJ2-2, with 8 bases that match TRBD2. The junction had 1 base not matched to a gene; V was cut back by 7 bases and J by 0 bases. The CDR3 extends over 13 amino acids. From germline, CDR1 is SQVTM and CDR2 ANQGSEA. The CDR3 coding sequence is TGCAGCGCGGGACTAGCGAACACCGGGGAGCTGTTTTTT. The encoded protein is CSAGLANTGELFF.

The V and J genes are TRBV9 and TRBJ2-1; D perhaps matches TRBD2 (5 bases). The CDR3 is made up of 11 amino acids. The V and J ends lost 3 bases and 10 bases respectively, with 8 bases between them. Germline lookup yields CDR1 SGDLS and CDR2 YYNGEE. The chain's CDR3 is CASSGSGEQFF. Written as DNA, the CDR3 is TGTGCCAGCAGCGGGTCGGGGGAGCAGTTCTTC.

The V call is TRBV2, the J call TRBJ1-1, with a possible D match to TRBD1 (6 bases). CDR3 length: 13 residues. Trimming shortened V by 0 bases and J by 6 bases, and 8 bases separated the two germline ends. Germline V CDR1 and CDR2: SNHLY, FYNNEI. CDR3 coding DNA: TGTGCCAGCAGTGAAGCCAGGGGCTCTGAAGCTTTCTTT. Protein: CASSEARGSEAFF.

This chain connects TRBV28 to TRBJ2-2; TRBD1 agrees at 10 bases. Unmatched junction bases numbered 6, after V lost 7 bases and J lost 4 bases. CDR1 MDHEN and CDR2 SYDVKM come from the germline V gene. This CDR3 is 15 amino acids long. The CDR3: CASTVRDRGTGELFF. CDR3 nucleotides: TGTGCCAGCACCGTTCGGGACAGGGGCACCGGGGAGCTGTTTTTT.

The chain recombines TRBV5-6 with TRBJ1-2; unclear D gene. Germline V gene lookup returns CDR1 SGHDT and CDR2 YYEEEE. The CDR3 runs 11 residues. Trimming cost V 4 bases and J 6 bases, with 7 bases left between them. The CDR3 DNA follows: TGTGCCAGCAGCACCAACCATGGCTACACCTTC. As protein: CASSTNHGYTF.

This chain connects TRBV6-5 to TRBJ2-5, with TRBD1 identical over 7 bases. CDR1 and CDR2 (germline): MNHEY, SVGAGI. The CDR3 contains 16 residues. V lost 3 bases and J lost 2; bases outside the gene matches: 9. CDR3 region: CASSYSQQGPQETQYF. The DNA of the CDR3 is TGTGCCAGCAGTTATTCTCAACAGGGGCCGCAAGAGACCCAGTACTTC.

This CDR3 is CASAAVKLGGTEAFF. The DNA of the CDR3 is TGTGCCAGCGCGGCAGTCAAACTAGGGGGGACTGAAGCTTTCTTT. The rearrangement joins TRBV7-9 to TRBJ1-1, with D possibly TRBD1 on 6 matching bases. Germline lookup yields CDR1 SEHNR and CDR2 FQNEAQ (reference sequence). The CDR3 totals 15 residues. Between the trimmed V and J ends, which lost 8 bases and 5 bases, there was a span of 21 bases.

The chain couples TRBV5-4 to TRBJ1-2; D is undetermined. The CDR3 extends over 15 amino acids. The germline CDR1 and CDR2 sequences are SGHNT and YYREEE (reference sequence). V lost 4 bases and J lost 0, with 13 bases in between. Here the CDR3 reads CASSPGPGPNYGYTF. The CDR3 DNA follows: TGTGCCAGCAGCCCCGGGCCGGGCCCTAACTATGGCTACACCTTC.

The rearrangement joins TRBV5-6 to TRBJ2-5, with 7 nucleotides matching TRBD1. The junction had 10 bases not matched to a gene; V was cut back by 4 bases and J by 4 bases. Germline V gene data show CDR1 as SGHDT and CDR2 as YYEEEE. This CDR3 region has 15 residues. The CDR3: CASSVDRVLGETQYF. The CDR3 DNA sequence: TGTGCCAGCAGCGTAGACAGGGTTCTGGGAGAGACCCAGTACTTC.

The chain employs TRBV7-9 and TRBJ2-1; D is possibly TRBD1 (6 bases). V dropped 2 bases and J dropped 8 bases, with 16 bases sitting between them. CDR1 and CDR2 from the germline V gene are SEHNR and FQNEAQ (reference sequence). This CDR3 is 15 amino acids long. CDR3 loop: CASSLKGGLGDEQFF. The CDR3 coding sequence is TGTGCCAGCAGCTTAAAAGGGGGTTTGGGGGATGAGCAGTTCTTC.